Below, 28 T cell receptor beta chains from the same sample are listed, as sequenced in a study of OX40 agonist ivuxolimab in advanced cancers. The method was immunoSEQ multiplex PCR; TCRdb's version includes in-frame clones alone and lacks a portion of them. The sample has approximately 70,000 clones; approximately 88% are singletons. The sample here was CD4+ or CD8+ T cells sorted from blood, taken in a trial of the OX40 agonist ivuxolimab. Receptors originate from an adult with an advanced solid tumor such as melanoma, head and neck, liver or kidney cancer.

The chain is built from TRBV28 and TRBJ1-1; 7 bases match TRBD1. CDR1 MDHEN and CDR2 SYDVKM come from the germline V gene. V dropped 5 bases and J dropped 10; count of bases not matched to a gene: 10. The CDR3 totals 13 residues. In DNA form, the CDR3 reads TGTGCCAGCAGTCCCGGGACAGACAAGAGAGCTTTCTTT. Translated, it gives CASSPGTDKRAFF.

This clone came up once. The gene calls are TRBV5-8 and TRBJ2-2; D is undetermined. V lost 5 bases, J lost 7 bases, and 9 bases lay in between. The CDR3 totals 12 residues. CDR1 and CDR2 from the germline V gene are SGHTS and YDEGEE. The CDR3 bases are TGTGCCAGCAGGCGACTTGGCGGGGAGCTGTTTTTT. Amino acids: CASRRLGGELFF.

This chain uses TRBV18 with TRBJ1-3, with D uncertain. CDR1 and CDR2 from the germline V gene are KGHSH and LQKENI. Trimming cost V 6 bases and J 0 bases, with 15 bases left between them. The CDR3 contains 16 residues. CDR3 in DNA: TGTGCCAGCTCCGCCGGGAGTAGTGCCTCTGGAAACACCATATATTTT. Translating it yields CASSAGSSASGNTIYF.

The rearrangement joins TRBV6-1 to TRBJ1-3; D gene unclear. Per the germline V gene, CDR1 is MNHNS and CDR2 is SASEGT. V dropped 6 bases and J dropped 2 bases, with 5 bases sitting between them. CDR3 length equals 12 residues. The CDR3 nucleotides are TGTGCCAGCAGGGCCCCTGGAAACACCATATATTTT. It is translated as CASRAPGNTIYF.

The V and J genes are TRBV7-2 and TRBJ1-3; TRBD1 aligns across 7 bases. The ends lost 1 base at V and 1 base at J; junction bases unmatched: 1. This CDR3 comprises 15 residues. The germline V gene encodes CDR1 SGHTA and CDR2 FQGNSA. CDR3 protein: CASSLVTGSGNTIYF. The CDR3 nucleotides read TGTGCCAGCAGCTTAGTGACAGGGTCTGGAAACACCATATATTTT. The entire variable domain, with the rest obtained from reference TRBV7-2 and TRBJ1-3, is as follows: GAGVSQSPSNKVTEKGKDVELRCDPISGHTALYWYRQSLGQGLEFLIYFQGNSAPDKSGLPSDRFSAERTGGSVSTLTIQRTQQEDSAVYLCASSLVTGSGNTIYFGEGSWLTVV.

As to this clone: This sample also contains other DNA sequences that code for the same CDR3. This chain joins TRBV2 and TRBJ1-1; 8 nucleotides match TRBD1. Germline lookup yields CDR1 SNHLY and CDR2 FYNNEI. The CDR3 spans 13 residues. J gave up 5 bases and V 6 bases, and 5 bases lay outside the gene matches. This chain's CDR3 is CASSRQGNTEAFF. In DNA form, the CDR3 reads TGTGCCAGCAGCCGACAGGGGAATACTGAAGCTTTCTTT.

The rearrangement links TRBV4-1 to TRBJ2-7, with 9 bases that match TRBD1. Losses at the gene ends were 0 bases for V and 3 bases for J; bases not matched to a gene: 6. This CDR3 spans 16 amino acids. CDR1 MGHRA and CDR2 YSYEKL come from the germline V gene. The CDR3 coding sequence is TGCGCCAGCAGCCAAGATTCCGGGACAGGGAACTACGAGCAGTACTTC. Protein sequence: CASSQDSGTGNYEQYF.

V and J are TRBV5-4 and TRBJ2-7, with TRBD1 matching over 11 bases. The germline V gene encodes CDR1 SGHNT and CDR2 YYREEE (reference sequence). The CDR3 extends over 16 amino acids. The V segment lost 0 bases and the J segment 3 bases; nucleotides outside the gene matches: 5. CDR3 DNA sequence: TGTGCCAGCAGCTTGGGGGACAGGGGGAGGTACTACGAGCAGTACTTC. Translated, it gives CASSLGDRGRYYEQYF.

CDR3 sequence: CASSFIGLAGTWGSTDTQYF. CDR3 DNA: TGTGCCAGCAGTTTTATCGGACTAGCGGGGACCTGGGGTAGCACAGATACGCAGTATTTT. This chain links TRBV28 with TRBJ2-3, with 12 bases that match TRBD2. Germline values: CDR1 MDHEN, CDR2 SYDVKM. The ends lost 3 bases at V and 0 bases at J; junction bases unmatched: 13. The CDR3 loop spans 20 amino acids.

The J gene is TRBJ2-5, the V gene TRBV30; D is uncertain. CDR3 length equals 12 residues. Germline lookup yields CDR1 GTSNPN and CDR2 SVGIG (reference sequence). V was clipped by 1 base and J by 5 bases, with 8 bases between them. The CDR3 loop reads CAWSGGRETQYF. The CDR3 DNA reads as TGTGCCTGGAGTGGAGGAAGGGAGACCCAGTACTTC. The whole variable domain, filled in from reference TRBV30 and TRBJ2-5, reads SQTIHQWPATLVQPVGSPLSLECTVEGTSNPNLYWYRQAAGRGLQLLFYSVGIGQISSEVPQNLSASRPQDRQFILSSKKLLLSDSGFYLCAWSGGRETQYFGPGTRLLVL.

The chain uses TRBV5-1 and TRBJ2-5; no reliable D call. Trimming shortened V by 4 bases and J by 2 bases, and 12 bases separated the two germline ends. This CDR3 comprises 14 residues. CDR1 is SGHRS, CDR2 YFSETQ, per germline. This chain's CDR3 is CASSPGSTQETQYF. The CDR3 bases are TGCGCCAGCAGCCCGGGTTCTACTCAAGAGACCCAGTACTTC.

J is TRBJ2-7 and V is TRBV14, with D perhaps TRBD1 or TRBD2 (5 bases each). This CDR3 is 11 amino acids long. CDR1 is SGHDN, CDR2 FVKESK, per germline. The germline V and J ends were trimmed by 6 bases and 9 bases, with 12 bases remaining between them. The CDR3 loop is CASSSVGGQYF. The CDR3 DNA reads TGTGCCAGCAGTTCTGTTGGGGGGCAGTACTTC.

This clone has just one count. V usage is TRBV2 and J usage is TRBJ1-1; 9 bases line up with TRBD1. The CDR3 spans 15 residues. Germline assignment: CDR1 SNHLY and CDR2 FYNNEI. Unmatched junction bases numbered 5, after V lost 6 bases and J lost 0 bases. The CDR3 nucleotides read TGTGCCAGCAGCGCACAGGGGGCAGTGAACACTGAAGCTTTCTTT. Amino acid sequence: CASSAQGAVNTEAFF. Combining the CDR3 with reference TRBV2 and TRBJ1-1 gives the whole variable domain EPEVTQTPSHQVTQMGQEVILRCVPISNHLYFYWYRQILGQKVEFLVSFYNNEISEKSEIFDDQFSVERPDGSNFTLKIRSTKLEDSAMYFCASSAQGAVNTEAFFGQGTRLTVV.

The chain has TRBV2 and TRBJ2-2; 10 nucleotides match TRBD1. Germline V gene sequence: CDR1 SNHLY, CDR2 FYNNEI. The CDR3 is 14 residues long. V shed 4 bases, J shed 5 bases, and the junction held 1 base outside the gene matches. DNA of the CDR3: TGTGCCAGCAGTGGACAGGGGGCTACCGGGGAGCTGTTTTTT. Protein sequence: CASSGQGATGELFF. The complete variable domain, with remaining parts taken from reference TRBV2 and TRBJ2-2, reads EPEVTQTPSHQVTQMGQEVILRCVPISNHLYFYWYRQILGQKVEFLVSFYNNEISEKSEIFDDQFSVERPDGSNFTLKIRSTKLEDSAMYFCASSGQGATGELFFGEGSRLTVL.

The chain couples TRBV7-9 to TRBJ2-3; 8 bases fit TRBD2. The CDR3 spans 13 residues. Trimming took 4 bases from V and 8 from J; bases not matched to a gene: 5. Germline V lookup: CDR1 SEHNR, CDR2 FQNEAQ (reference sequence). CDR3 sequence reads: CASSSGGAATQYF. The CDR3 DNA reads as TGTGCCAGCAGCTCCGGGGGGGCCGCTACGCAGTATTTT.

This chain connects TRBV28 to TRBJ1-4; tentative D call: TRBD1 (5 bases). The germline V gene has CDR1 MDHEN and CDR2 SYDVKM. This CDR3 comprises 17 residues. V was pared by 5 bases and J by 4 bases, with 20 bases between. CDR3 residues: CASSTQGLGDHNEKLFF. The CDR3 nucleotides are TGTGCCAGCAGTACTCAAGGGTTGGGGGACCATAATGAAAAACTGTTTTTT.

The rearrangement uses TRBV6-6 and TRBJ1-2; perhaps TRBD1 as D (6 bases). Germline CDR1 reads MNHNY; CDR2 reads SVGAGI (reference sequence). Trimming took off 4 bases at V and 2 bases at J, with 8 bases between the two ends. The CDR3 sequence is 13 residues long. CDR3 bases: TGTGCCAGCAGTTCGGGACAAAACTATGGCTACACCTTC. Translating it yields CASSSGQNYGYTF.

The chain links TRBV5-1 to TRBJ2-7; D is unclear. Deletions cut 2 bases from V and 0 bases from J, with 6 bases between. The CDR3 sequence is 13 residues long. CDR1 is SGHRS, CDR2 YFSETQ, per germline. The CDR3 is CASSLQSSYEQYF. CDR3 in DNA: TGCGCCAGCAGCTTACAGAGCTCCTACGAGCAGTACTTC. The whole variable domain, remainder taken from reference TRBV5-1 and TRBJ2-7, is KAGVTQTPRYLIKTRGQQVTLSCSPISGHRSVSWYQQTPGQGLQFLFEYFSETQRNKGNFPGRFSGRQFSNSRSEMNVSTLELGDSALYLCASSLQSSYEQYFGPGTRLTVT.

V and J are TRBV30 and TRBJ2-2; 9 positions agree with TRBD1. The CDR3 runs to 14 residues. Trimming cost V 5 bases and J 5 bases; bases outside gene matches: 6. Germline V gives CDR1 GTSNPN, CDR2 SVGIG (reference sequence). The CDR3: CAWSGQGETGELFF. CDR3 DNA: TGTGCCTGGTCGGGACAGGGAGAAACCGGGGAGCTGTTTTTT.

This chain joins TRBV7-6 and TRBJ2-1; D ambiguous. CDR3 length equals 14 residues. Germline CDR1 SGHVS, CDR2 FNYEAQ. Trimming shortened V by 2 bases and J by 4 bases, and 9 bases separated the two germline ends. CDR3 residues: CASSLRSGYNEQFF. The CDR3 DNA reads as TGTGCCAGCAGCTTAAGATCGGGTTACAATGAGCAGTTCTTC.

V and J are TRBV5-1 and TRBJ2-3; D remains unclear. The V gene's germline CDR1 is SGHRS and CDR2 YFSETQ. There are 12 residues in the CDR3. Trimming removed 7 bases from V and 5 bases from J, with 11 bases in between. The CDR3 nucleotides read TGCGCCAGCTCCATAATTGGAGATACGCAGTATTTT. Encoded protein: CASSIIGDTQYF.

V usage is TRBV10-3 and J usage is TRBJ2-7; no reliable D call. The V gene lost 0 bases and the J gene lost 0 bases, with 6 bases spanning the gap. The CDR3 is made up of 14 amino acids. Germline V gives CDR1 ENHRY, CDR2 SYGVKD. Here the CDR3 reads CAISESVSSYEQYF. The CDR3 nucleotides are TGTGCCATCAGTGAGTCGGTGAGCTCCTACGAGCAGTACTTC.

The chain links TRBV11-3 to TRBJ1-1; no reliable D call. V dropped 0 bases and J dropped 3 bases, with 8 bases sitting between them. This CDR3 has 14 residues. Germline values: CDR1 SGHNT, CDR2 YENEEA. CDR3 loop: CASSLDSGDTEAFF. The CDR3 nucleotides read TGTGCCAGCAGCTTAGATTCCGGGGACACTGAAGCTTTCTTT.

In DNA form, the CDR3 reads TGTGCCATCAGTGAGACTAGGGGGACCTATGGCTACACCTTC. This codes for CAISETRGTYGYTF. The V call is TRBV10-3, the J call TRBJ1-2; D is possibly TRBD1 (6 bases). The germline V gene encodes CDR1 ENHRY and CDR2 SYGVKD. V lost 2 bases, J lost 4 bases, and 11 bases lay in between. The CDR3 is 14 residues long.

This chain links TRBV6-5 with TRBJ1-1; 7 nucleotides align to TRBD1. Germline V gene data show CDR1 as MNHEY and CDR2 as SVGAGI. Unmatched junction bases numbered 2, after V lost 0 bases and J lost 4 bases. CDR3 length equals 14 residues. CDR3 region: CASSYSTGSTEAFF. The CDR3, as DNA: TGTGCCAGCAGTTACTCGACAGGGAGCACTGAAGCTTTCTTT.

The chain carries TRBV6-5 and TRBJ2-1; 10 positions match TRBD2. The CDR3 is made up of 15 amino acids. Germline V gives CDR1 MNHEY, CDR2 SVGAGI. Trimming cost V 6 bases and J 6 bases; bases outside gene matches: 8. The CDR3 reads CASRRSGGASNEQFF. DNA for the CDR3: TGTGCCAGCAGGAGGAGCGGGGGGGCCTCCAATGAGCAGTTCTTC.

This chain connects TRBV10-3 to TRBJ2-5; 7 nucleotides line up with TRBD1. The CDR3 consists of 15 residues. V trimming: 0 bases; J trimming: 5 bases; junction bases outside the gene matches: 6. Per the germline V gene, CDR1 is ENHRY and CDR2 is SYGVKD. The CDR3 protein is CAISESIGGAETQYF. In DNA form, the CDR3 reads TGTGCCATCAGTGAGTCGATAGGGGGCGCGGAGACCCAGTACTTC.

V is TRBV18 and J is TRBJ1-1; D unclear. Germline assignment: CDR1 KGHSH and CDR2 LQKENI. V lost 2 bases to trimming and J lost 6 bases, with 10 bases between them. This CDR3 region has 13 residues. The CDR3 region is CASSPKREAEAFF. DNA for the CDR3: TGTGCCAGCTCACCAAAACGGGAGGCTGAAGCTTTCTTT.